Each of the 5 T cell receptor beta chains below was sequenced from the same sample in a study of cytomegalovirus exposure and HLA in healthy donors. Amplification used 60 Vbeta primers and 13 Jbeta primers. Clones were sequenced by immunoSEQ multiplex PCR, and TCRdb holds only the in-frame ones, with some missing. Among roughly 200,000 clones, 70% to 85% were seen once, and the ten largest hold 2.7%. The sample taken for sequencing was PBMCs. The receptors were sampled from an older woman in good health and CMV-seropositive.

V and J are TRBV30 and TRBJ2-4; 8 bases agree with TRBD2. CDR1 is GTSNPN and CDR2 is SVGIG in the germline V gene (reference sequence). V trimming: 3 bases; J trimming: 0 bases; junction bases outside the gene matches: 7. This CDR3 has 16 residues. The CDR3 DNA reads as TGTGCCTGGAGGTGGGGCGGGGGGTTAGCCAAAAACATTCAGTACTTC. Encoded protein: CAWRWGGGLAKNIQYF.

This clone has more than one count but fewer than ten. V is TRBV7-2 and J is TRBJ2-2, with D hard to call. The CDR3 covers 13 residues. CDR1 and CDR2 (germline): SGHTA, FQGNSA. V lost 5 bases and J 6 bases, leaving 10 bases between the germline ends. This chain's CDR3 is CASSPHIAGELFF. The CDR3 nucleotides read TGTGCCAGCAGCCCCCACATTGCCGGGGAGCTGTTTTTT.

The chain has TRBV7-2 and TRBJ1-1; D call uncertain. In germline, CDR1 is SGHTA, CDR2 FQGNSA. The ends were cut back, 0 bases at V and 10 bases at J, with 12 bases in the middle. The CDR3 consists of 13 residues. Here the CDR3 reads CASSLASAVTAFF. DNA of the CDR3: TGTGCCAGCAGCTTAGCGTCGGCGGTTACAGCTTTCTTT.

This clone occurred once. The V call is TRBV28, the J call TRBJ1-6; D is possibly TRBD1 (5 bases). Trimming took 8 bases from V and 8 from J, leaving 10 bases between them. This CDR3 has 12 amino acids. CDR1 and CDR2 (germline): MDHEN, SYDVKM. This CDR3 is CASFQGYSPLHF. CDR3 in DNA: TGTGCCAGCTTTCAGGGCTATTCACCCCTCCACTTT.

This clone was detected a few times. This chain uses TRBV7-9 with TRBJ1-1; D is undetermined. The CDR3 runs 11 residues. V gave up 10 bases and J gave up 2 bases, with 8 bases separating them. The germline V gene encodes CDR1 SEHNR and CDR2 FQNEAQ (reference sequence). The CDR3 region is CATENNTEAFF. The CDR3 region has the DNA TGTGCCACGGAGAACAACACTGAAGCTTTCTTT.